The clone carrying this T cell receptor beta chain came up a few times. The data were taken from a study of T-cell memory formation after mild COVID-19. Study at large: Largely, the TCR clusters proved donor specific.

One entry per CDR3 protein, called by TCRdb with MiXCR from the 5' RACE reads. The sample lists about 270,000 distinct CDR3 sequences, less than 20% occurring once. Trimming took off 0 bases at V and 4 bases at J, with 18 bases between the two ends. Germline V lookup: CDR1 DFQATT, CDR2 SNEGSKA (reference sequence). This CDR3 comprises 16 residues. The clonotype originates from an adult woman who had mild COVID-19 (a few samples of this study predate the infection). Cell type and time point are not known. Sequenced input: PBMCs or a T cell subset sorted from them (not recorded which). V and J are TRBV20-1 and TRBJ2-5, with TRBD1 as a possible D gene (7 bases). The CDR3 spells CSARDPWDSGGETQYF. Here the CDR3 DNA reads TGCAGTGCTAGAGATCCTTGGGACTCAGGGGGAGAGACCCAGTACTTC.